This T cell receptor beta chain was obtained from a study of circulating CD8 cells and anti-PD-1 response in melanoma. The V segment lost 6 bases and the J segment 7 bases; nucleotides outside the gene matches: 6. Germline values: CDR1 SGHAT, CDR2 FQDESV (reference sequence). This CDR3 is 15 amino acids long. Using roughly 16 ng of total RNA, TCR libraries were made with the QIAseq Immune Repertoire TCR panel. TCRdb ran MiXCR on the reads and lists one entry per CDR3 protein. The repertoire holds 550 to 600 distinct CDR3 sequences, 7.6% seen once, with around 8.9% in the top ten. Four subsets defined by PD-1 and/or TIGIT were sorted from live CD3+CD8+TCRalphabeta+ cells. Overall study results and limits: Previously treated and treatment-naive patients were pooled together. Published repertoire comparisons used only baseline and M1 samples.

By sample fraction, this clonotype is medium-sized. Its antigen is undetermined. V is TRBV11-1 and J is TRBJ2-1, with TRBD2 identical over 13 bases. Sequences were derived from CD8+ T cells from PBMCs, sampled at baseline or after one month of anti-PD-1 therapy (not recorded which). The TCR sequence derives from a human donor with melanoma. The CDR3 region has the DNA TGTGCCAGCAGGTTGCGGACTAGCGGGGGAAATGAGCAGTTCTTC. It is translated as CASRLRTSGGNEQFF.